This T cell receptor beta chain was sequenced during a study of CD8 T cells in Susac syndrome. Findings of the study overall: As the study acknowledged, the number of individuals who were part of its TCR sequencing and HLA analysis was relatively small.

The RNA input was about 0.5 to 1 ug, and it was reverse transcribed with random hexamers. The amplification used immunoSEQ multiplex PCR on TCR beta CDR3; it spanned 54 Vbeta and 13 Jbeta. TCRdb re-called the immunoSEQ multiplex PCR reads with MiXCR, one entry per CDR3 protein. The profile shows over 80,000 distinct CDR3 sequences, over 80% of them singletons. The healthy controls were matched to patients by age and sex. Comment on this clonotype: Antigen specificity is unknown.

Trimming left V 11 bases short and J 4 bases short, with 16 bases between. Germline values: CDR1 MNHNS, CDR2 SASEGT. The CDR3 length is 13 residues. Source material: CD8+ T cells from PBMCs. The receptor was isolated from a human donor in good health. J is TRBJ2-3 and V is TRBV6-1; TRBD2 might be the D (7 bases). CDR3 DNA: TGTGCCCAAGGAGGGGGGGCGTCAGATACGCAGTATTTT. As protein: CAQGGGASDTQYF.